This is a list of T cell receptor beta chains from one sample in a study of identical twins. TCRdb redid the calling of the 5' RACE reads with MiXCR, one entry per CDR3 protein. The sample includes approximately 350,000 distinct CDR3 sequences, 12% of them seen just once. The data also belong to a second study, concerning yellow fever vaccine responses in identical twins.

The specimen sequenced was CD8+ T cells sorted from blood. The receptor set was obtained from a woman aged 18-29 years in good health. CDR3s include the opening cysteine and the closing phenylalanine or tryptophan. The D gene is left open where the match is weak. Clone size is stated in some rows and not others, as once, few, many or a class when expanded.

many	NA	TRBV4-1	TRBJ2-7	TGCGCCAGCAGCCCCGGTTTGAGCTACGAGCAGTACTTC	CASSPGLSYEQYF
NA	NA	TRBV6-1	TRBJ1-5	TGTGCCAGCAGCAACGGGGGGGATCAGCCCCAGCATTTT	CASSNGGDQPQHF
NA	TRBD2	TRBV7-2	TRBJ2-1	TGTGCCAGCAGCATCACTAGCGGGGGGGCCAATGAGCAGTTCTTC	CASSITSGGANEQFF
few	TRBD2	TRBV4-1	TRBJ2-3	TGCGCCAGCAGCCCTAGCGGGAGAACCACAGATACGCAGTATTTT	CASSPSGRTTDTQYF
many	TRBD2	TRBV7-8	TRBJ2-7	TGTGCCAGCAGCTTAGAATTAGCGGGAGGTTCCTACGAGCAGTACTTC	CASSLELAGGSYEQYF
few	NA	TRBV25-1	TRBJ2-1	TGTGCCAGCAGTGATGGGGTAAAGAGCTCCTACAATGAGCAGTTCTTC	CASSDGVKSSYNEQFF
few	NA	TRBV2	TRBJ2-4	TGTGCCAGCAGTGATAGTGCGTCAGGGTGGGCCAAAAACATTCAGTACTTC	CASSDSASGWAKNIQYF
NA	NA	TRBV4-1	TRBJ1-2	TGCGCCAGCAGCCAAGATCTGGTGGGCTATGGCTACACCTTC	CASSQDLVGYGYTF
NA	NA	TRBV15	TRBJ2-1	TGTGCCACCAGCGGGAACTTTAACCCGTCCCATGAGCAGTTCTTC	CATSGNFNPSHEQFF
NA	TRBD1	TRBV27	TRBJ1-2	TGTGCCAGCAGCCCCAAAGGGGGGACAGGGAGCTACACCTTC	CASSPKGGTGSYTF
few	NA	TRBV2	TRBJ2-1	TGTGCCAGCAGTGGGACCACATACAATGAGCAGTTCTTC	CASSGTTYNEQFF
NA	NA	TRBV14	TRBJ2-2	TGTGCCAGCAGCCAAGAGTCAGGGTGGGCCGGGGAGCTGTTTTTT	CASSQESGWAGELFF
many	NA	TRBV6-5	TRBJ2-5	TGTGCCAGCAGTTACTCGCTCCGGTTTCGAGAGACCCAGTACTTC	CASSYSLRFRETQYF
many	NA	TRBV7-8	TRBJ2-1	TGTGCCAGCAGTCATTCCGCGCGCCTAGCAATAGATGAGCAGTTCTTC	CASSHSARLAIDEQFF
few	NA	TRBV12-3/TRBV12-4	TRBJ1-2	TGTGCCAGCAGCACCGGAGGGGAGGTCTATGGCTACACCTTC	CASSTGGEVYGYTF
few	NA	TRBV11-2	TRBJ2-4	TGTGCCAGCAGCTTCGGGGGCGCCGCGAACATTCAGTACTTC	CASSFGGAANIQYF
many	NA	TRBV20-1	TRBJ1-2	TGCAGTGCTACCTCCCAGACTAACTATGGCTACACCTTC	CSATSQTNYGYTF
many	TRBD2	TRBV5-5	TRBJ2-5	TGTGCCAGCAGCTGGAGACTAGCGGGGGCCCGAGACCGAGAGACCCAGTACTTC	CASSWRLAGARDRETQYF
many	NA	TRBV5-5	TRBJ1-1	TGTGCCAGCAGCCTAGGATTTGGGGTTTACACTGAAGCTTTCTTT	CASSLGFGVYTEAFF
NA	NA	TRBV15	TRBJ2-7	TGTGCCACCAGCAGAGGTACAGGGCCATACGAGCAGTACTTC	CATSRGTGPYEQYF
many	NA	TRBV27	TRBJ2-1	TGTGCCAGCAGCCGGGGGAATGAGCAGTTCTTC	CASSRGNEQFF
many	TRBD2	TRBV20-1	TRBJ2-1	TGCAGTGTTACAAGCGGGAGGGGGGGCAATGAGCAGTTCTTC	CSVTSGRGGNEQFF
few	TRBD1	TRBV18	TRBJ2-7	TGTGCCAGCTCACCACGGGACAGGGGTGGATCCTACGAGCAGTACTTC	CASSPRDRGGSYEQYF
many	NA	TRBV10-3	TRBJ1-1	TGTGCCATCAGTGAATCGGGACGGACTGAAGCTTTCTTT	CAISESGRTEAFF
NA	TRBD1	TRBV7-9	TRBJ2-1	TGTGCCAGCAGACCCGAGGGACAGCCTTACAATGAGCAGTTCTTC	CASRPEGQPYNEQFF
NA	TRBD1	TRBV7-9	TRBJ2-2	TGTGCCAGCAAGGGGTCCGGGACAGGGATGACCGGGGAGCTGTTTTTT	CASKGSGTGMTGELFF
NA	NA	TRBV5-4	TRBJ2-2	TGTGCCAGCAGCTTGGAGTCATGGAGGTCCGGGGAGCTGTTTTTT	CASSLESWRSGELFF
few	TRBD2	TRBV7-8	TRBJ2-1	TGTGCCAGCAGCCTGCCTAGCGGAGGGGTTAATGAGCAGTTCTTC	CASSLPSGGVNEQFF
NA	NA	TRBV4-1	TRBJ1-6	TGCGCCAGCAGCCAAGATTTTGTCTCAAGGCGGTCACCCCTCCACTTT	CASSQDFVSRRSPLHF
few	NA	TRBV14	TRBJ2-7	TGTGCCAGCAGCCAAGATCGCAAAAGCTCCTACGAGCAGTACTTC	CASSQDRKSSYEQYF
few	NA	TRBV5-1	TRBJ1-4	TGCGCCAGCATTGAGGAGTTGGGGAATGAAAAACTGTTTTTT	CASIEELGNEKLFF
few	NA	TRBV18	TRBJ1-1	TGTGCCAGCTCACCGCTGATACAGGGTCCCCAGAACACTGAAGCTTTCTTT	CASSPLIQGPQNTEAFF
few	TRBD2	TRBV7-8	TRBJ2-1	TGTGCCAGCAGCTTAAGGACTAGCGGGGTCAATGAGCAGTTCTTC	CASSLRTSGVNEQFF